This is a list of T cell receptor beta chains from one sample in a study of CD8 T cells in ankylosing spondylitis. TCRdb reprocessed the 5' RACE reads with MiXCR, giving one entry per CDR3 protein. The sample contains roughly 700,000 distinct CDR3 sequences, 15% to 20% of which appear only once. The sequenced sample consisted of blood, either unsorted or a sorted T cell fraction (not recorded which). The receptor source for this set is a male donor with ankylosing spondylitis. CDR3s include the opening cysteine and the closing phenylalanine or tryptophan.

TRBV18	TRBJ1-5	CASSPSGTGGQPQHF
TRBV27	TRBJ2-3	CASSLLRLAGLTDTQYF
TRBV7-9	TRBJ2-7	CASSSRPSGTYEQYF
TRBV12-3/TRBV12-4	TRBJ1-6	CASSPRGDSNSPLHF
TRBV4-1	TRBJ2-4	CASSQESGIGQKDF
TRBV2	TRBJ2-3	CASSSNSGGALVTQYF
TRBV24-1	TRBJ2-6	CATGPGGASGANVLTF
TRBV13	TRBJ2-7	CASSQGTPGYEQYF
TRBV4-1	TRBJ2-2	CASSRNAENTGELFF
TRBV7-9	TRBJ2-1	CASSLMSGNNEQFF
TRBV7-9	TRBJ1-4	CASRRGGVNEKLFF
TRBV4-1	TRBJ2-7	CASSQGLLRDRNYEQYF
TRBV2	TRBJ2-1	CASSPMVGGARGNEQFF
TRBV5-1	TRBJ2-4	CASSLGQPNIQYF